Below are 23 T cell receptor beta chains sequenced from a single sample in a study of response to subunit inactivated influenza vaccine (dated by TCRdb to 2016 to 2019). Libraries were built with RT-PCR. Instrument on record: Illumina HiSeq 2500. TCRdb itself trimmed the public reads at Q25 with fastp, ran MiXCR and retained productive beta chains. Every entry covers one CDR3 protein and lists the most common genes and DNA from its rows. The sample includes hundreds of thousands of distinct CDR3 sequences, with roughly 10% observed a single time. Roughly 10% of the sample belongs to the ten largest clones. The sequencing used PBMCs from blood, collected on the day of vaccination. The receptors stem from a man aged 50 to 59 who received an inactivated influenza vaccine. Donor details come from another sample of the same person, matched by shared clones.

The chain has TRBV29-1 and TRBJ2-1, with 11 bases matching TRBD2. The CDR3 loop spans 17 amino acids. The germline CDR1 and CDR2 sequences are SQVTM and ANQGSEA. After removal of 1 base from V and 0 bases from J, the junction contained 5 bases not matched to a gene. The CDR3 region is CSVEGVAGGSSYNEQFF. The CDR3, as DNA: TGCAGCGTTGAAGGGGTAGCGGGAGGGAGCTCCTACAATGAGCAGTTCTTC.

On this clonotype itself: A much bigger clone sits one base away, suggesting this may be a read error. The rearrangement uses TRBV29-1 and TRBJ1-1; D unresolved. Trimming took off 4 bases at V and 1 base at J, with 4 bases between the two ends. The length of the CDR3 is 11 residues. The germline V gene has CDR1 SQVTM and CDR2 ANQGSEA. The CDR3 loop is CSVVENTEAFF. For the CDR3, the DNA is TGCAGCGTTGTAGAGAACACTGAAGCTTTCTTT.

This rearrangement joins TRBV3-1 to TRBJ2-5; D unclear. Germline V gives CDR1 LGHDT, CDR2 YNNKEL (reference sequence). Trimming removed 0 bases from V and 6 bases from J, with 8 bases in between. This CDR3 region has 13 residues. The CDR3, as DNA: TGTGCCAGCAGCCAAGACGGTTGGCAGACCCAGTACTTC. Translating gives CASSQDGWQTQYF.

This clonotype has a handful of counts. The chain has TRBV7-6 and TRBJ2-7; 8 bases are a match to TRBD1. Germline V gene lookup returns CDR1 SGHVS and CDR2 FNYEAQ. The CDR3 loop spans 16 amino acids. V dropped 1 base and J dropped 5; count of bases not matched to a gene: 10. Written as DNA, the CDR3 is TGTGCCAGCAGCTTAGAAGCGGGCAGGACAGGGCACGAGCAGTACTTC. It translates to CASSLEAGRTGHEQYF.

The chain is built from TRBV5-1 and TRBJ2-2; D ambiguous. With 3 bases removed from V and 1 base from J, the gap between germline ends came to 4 bases. The CDR3 consists of 13 residues. Per germline, CDR1 SGHRS and CDR2 YFSETQ. The CDR3 bases are TGCGCCAGCAGCTCGGAGAACACCGGGGAGCTGTTTTTT. Protein: CASSSENTGELFF.

This clonotype was recorded a few times. The rearrangement joins TRBV18 to TRBJ2-7; unclear D gene. V was trimmed by 1 base and J by 0 bases, leaving 10 bases between them. Per the germline V gene, CDR1 is KGHSH and CDR2 is LQKENI. The CDR3 is 15 residues long. The CDR3 DNA reads TGTGCCAGCTCACCACAAGGACGGAGCTCCTACGAGCAGTACTTC. This encodes CASSPQGRSSYEQYF.

This clonotype was counted a few times. This chain uses TRBV7-2 with TRBJ2-1, with D perhaps TRBD1 or TRBD2 (6 bases each). V was clipped by 6 bases and J by 1 base, with 13 bases between them. Germline-derived CDR1 and CDR2 are SGHTA and FQGNSA. The CDR3 runs to 15 residues. CDR3 residues: CASSPIGGSYNEQFF. The CDR3 DNA follows: TGTGCCAGCAGTCCGATAGGGGGGTCCTACAATGAGCAGTTCTTC.

The J gene is TRBJ2-1, the V gene TRBV7-8; D may correspond to TRBD1 or TRBD2 (6 bases each). The CDR3 consists of 14 residues. The V end was cut by 10 bases, the J end by 3 bases, with 16 bases between. Germline-derived CDR1 and CDR2 are SGHVS and FQNEAQ. The CDR3 nucleotides read TGTGCCACCAGACGGGGGCTGAACTACAATGAGCAGTTCTTC. Amino acids: CATRRGLNYNEQFF.

The rearrangement links TRBV20-1 to TRBJ2-1; D ambiguous. The V gene lost 3 bases and the J gene lost 6 bases, with 6 bases spanning the gap. The germline CDR1 and CDR2 sequences are DFQATT and SNEGSKA (reference sequence). This CDR3 region has 11 residues. This chain's CDR3 is CSARVSNEQFF. DNA of the CDR3: TGCAGTGCTAGGGTTAGCAATGAGCAGTTCTTC.

The chain recombines TRBV20-1 with TRBJ2-7; D is ambiguous. In germline, CDR1 is DFQATT, CDR2 SNEGSKA (reference sequence). Trimming shortened V by 5 bases and J by 3 bases, and 14 bases separated the two germline ends. The CDR3 has 13 amino acids. CDR3 in amino acids: CSAPLPLHYEQYF. Written as DNA, the CDR3 is TGCAGTGCTCCCTTGCCACTACACTACGAGCAGTACTTC.

This clonotype was seen a handful of times. The V and J genes are TRBV10-3 and TRBJ2-5, with TRBD2 matching over 10 bases. Trimming at V came to 3 bases and at J to 5 bases, leaving 6 bases not matched to a gene. CDR3 size: 15 residues. The germline CDR1 and CDR2 sequences are ENHRY and SYGVKD. The CDR3 loop reads CAISDTSGDRETQYF. CDR3 DNA: TGTGCCATCAGTGATACTAGCGGGGATCGGGAGACCCAGTACTTC.

The chain combines TRBV6-2 or TRBV6-3 with TRBJ2-1; TRBD1 aligns across 7 bases. CDR3 length: 13 residues. The J segment lost 7 bases and the V segment lost 8 bases, leaving 8 bases of the junction unmatched. Germline V gives CDR1 MNHEY, CDR2 SVGEGT. This chain's CDR3 is CASGQGVINEQFF. CDR3 coding DNA: TGTGCCAGCGGCCAGGGGGTCATAAATGAGCAGTTCTTC.

The chain recombines TRBV4-2 with TRBJ2-1, with a weak D call TRBD2 (6 bases). Trimming pared 4 bases from V and 4 bases from J, leaving 14 bases between. This CDR3 contains 15 residues. Germline CDR1 and CDR2: LGHNA and YNFKEQ. The CDR3 coding sequence is TGTGCCAGCAGCCGTCGGACTACCGTTTACAATGAGCAGTTCTTC. The encoded protein is CASSRRTTVYNEQFF.

This clonotype was seen a handful of times. The rearrangement joins TRBV12-3 or TRBV12-4 to TRBJ1-6, with D unresolved. The CDR3 consists of 15 residues. V lost 5 bases and J lost 6, with 14 bases in between. The CDR3 protein is CASSPTGGSNSPLHF. In DNA form, the CDR3 reads TGTGCCAGCAGTCCAACCGGAGGCAGTAATTCACCCCTCCACTTT.

The sample holds many counts of this clonotype. CDR3 region: CASRRREGGYNEQFF. DNA for the CDR3: TGTGCCAGCAGGCGTAGAGAAGGGGGGTACAATGAGCAGTTCTTC. The chain is built from TRBV12-3 or TRBV12-4 and TRBJ2-1, with D possibly called TRBD1 or TRBD2 (6 bases each). V dropped 6 bases and J dropped 4 bases, with 16 bases sitting between them. This CDR3 is 15 amino acids long.

The V call is TRBV4-2, the J call TRBJ2-3; no clear D. Trimming removed 0 bases at V and 2 bases at J, with 18 bases between. Germline V CDR1 and CDR2: LGHNA, YNFKEQ. This CDR3 spans 18 amino acids. The CDR3 DNA sequence: TGTGCCAGCAGCCAAGAACCGTCCGGTCAACGACTCACAGATACGCAGTATTTT. Its translation is CASSQEPSGQRLTDTQYF.

The table lists this clonotype with a few counts. The gene calls are TRBV7-9 and TRBJ2-7; 9 nucleotides agree with TRBD1. There are 15 residues in the CDR3. Germline V gives CDR1 SEHNR, CDR2 FQNEAQ (reference sequence). J lost 5 bases, V lost 5 bases, and 10 bases had no gene match. CDR3 nucleotide sequence: TGTGCCAGCAGCCCGGGGACAGGGTCCAGGGACGAGCAGTACTTC. Translated: CASSPGTGSRDEQYF.

The V call is TRBV24-1, the J call TRBJ1-1, with D possibly being TRBD1 (6 bases). CDR3 length: 13 amino acids. Deletions cut 8 bases from V and 1 base from J, with 10 bases between. CDR1 and CDR2 from the germline V gene are KGHDR and SFDVKD. The CDR3 reads CATKSRGNTEAFF. The CDR3 nucleotides read TGTGCCACCAAAAGCAGGGGGAACACTGAAGCTTTCTTT.

The V call is TRBV10-3, the J call TRBJ2-5, with TRBD2 identical over 7 bases. V lost 5 bases, J lost 1 base, and 4 bases stayed unmatched. Germline lookup yields CDR1 ENHRY and CDR2 SYGVKD. This CDR3 is built from 14 residues. CDR3 nucleotides: TGTGCCATCAGTTGGGGGGGATCCCAAGAGACCCAGTACTTC. It is translated as CAISWGGSQETQYF.

This clonotype was picked up a small number of times. The V gene is TRBV7-2, the J gene TRBJ2-7, with D unclear. Looked up from germline, CDR1 is SGHTA and CDR2 is FQGNSA. This CDR3 has 14 amino acids. The V and J ends lost 1 base and 2 bases respectively, with 9 bases between them. This CDR3 reads CASSLGLRTYEQYF. CDR3 DNA sequence: TGTGCCAGCAGCTTAGGCCTACGGACCTACGAGCAGTACTTC.

This sequence joins TRBV21-1 and TRBJ2-5; the table's TRBD1 call for D was not verified on the DNA. TRBV21-1 is a pseudogene locus. The CDR3 is 16 residues long. CDR3 loop: CASSKAKRGGQETQYF. In nucleotides, the CDR3 is TGTGCCAGCAGCAAAGCTAAGCGCGGGGGACAAGAGACCCAGTACTTC.

This sequence joins TRBV7-3 and TRBJ2-1; 10 nucleotides agree with TRBD1. The CDR3 covers 15 residues. V shed 5 bases, J shed 7 bases, and the junction held 8 bases outside the gene matches. In germline, CDR1 is SGHTA, CDR2 FQGTGA. The CDR3 sequence is CASSKDRGRGNEQFF. CDR3 in DNA: TGTGCCAGCAGCAAAGACAGGGGGCGCGGTAATGAGCAGTTCTTC.

This clonotype turned up a few times. This sequence joins TRBV4-2 and TRBJ2-7; D not resolved. The germline CDR1 and CDR2 sequences are LGHNA and YNFKEQ. The CDR3 is 13 amino acids. The V end lost 2 bases, the J end lost 0 bases, and 5 bases lay between the germline ends. For the CDR3, the DNA is TGTGCCAGCAGCCAAAGGAGCTCCTACGAGCAGTACTTC. Its translation is CASSQRSSYEQYF.